The 14 T cell receptor beta chains reported below all come from one sample, sequenced in a study of blood T cell repertoires in COVID-19. Sequenced by immunoSEQ multiplex PCR; TCRdb stores in-frame clones only, minus some. This sample has some 40,000 clones; approximately 86% occur once, and the top ten carry roughly 5%. The sequenced sample consisted of peripheral blood. The receptors come from a man aged 35 to 55 with active COVID-19.

The rearrangement joins TRBV19 to TRBJ1-1; 7 positions agree with TRBD1. The CDR3 consists of 14 residues. Germline CDR1 and CDR2: LNHDA and SQIVND (reference sequence). After removal of 5 bases from V and 6 bases from J, the junction contained 9 bases not matched to a gene. Here the CDR3 reads CASSPTGLKAEAFF. CDR3 nucleotide sequence: TGTGCCAGTAGTCCGACAGGGTTGAAGGCTGAAGCTTTCTTT.

V is TRBV6-5 and J is TRBJ1-1, with unresolved D. Germline lookup yields CDR1 MNHEY and CDR2 SVGAGI. Trimming took off 7 bases at V and 3 bases at J, with 6 bases between the two ends. This CDR3 region has 11 residues. Here the CDR3 reads CASNQDTEAFF. CDR3 in DNA: TGTGCCAGCAATCAGGACACTGAAGCTTTCTTT.

The gene calls are TRBV27 and TRBJ1-2; 11 nucleotides agree with TRBD1. The length of the CDR3 is 15 residues. Germline V lookup: CDR1 MNHEY, CDR2 SMNVEV (reference sequence). The J segment lost 7 bases and the V segment lost 6 bases, leaving 10 bases of the junction unmatched. The CDR3 DNA is TGTGCCAGCAGACACTTGGACAGGGGGCCGACTGGCTACACCTTC. Protein: CASRHLDRGPTGYTF.

Comment on this clone: The germline gene is not matched at one end of the junction; a read error may be the cause. The chain combines TRBV18 with TRBJ2-7; 10 bases match TRBD1. The CDR3 runs 16 residues. Per the germline V gene, CDR1 is KGHSH and CDR2 is LQKENI. CDR3 in amino acids: CASSPAGTGDPYEQYF. For the CDR3, the DNA is TGTGCCAGTTCACCAGCGGGGACAGGGGATCCCTACGAGCAGTACTTC.

DNA of the CDR3: TGTGCCAGTAGTCCTCGAACTAGCGGGAGTTCCTACGAGCAGTACTTC. Amino acids: CASSPRTSGSSYEQYF. The chain couples TRBV19 to TRBJ2-7; 11 bases are shared with TRBD2. The germline CDR1 and CDR2 sequences are LNHDA and SQIVND (reference sequence). J lost 1 base, V lost 5 bases, and 7 bases had no gene match. The length of the CDR3 is 16 residues.

The chain recombines TRBV5-4 with TRBJ2-7, with 7 bases matching TRBD2. With 0 bases clipped from V and 3 bases from J, the junction kept 6 bases outside the gene matches. Germline lookup yields CDR1 SGHNT and CDR2 YYREEE (reference sequence). The CDR3 is 15 residues long. The DNA of the CDR3 is TGTGCCAGCAGCTTGGAGGTCCGGGGGGACTACGAGCAGTACTTC. Protein: CASSLEVRGDYEQYF.

By sample fraction, this clone is medium-sized. The chain combines TRBV5-1 with TRBJ2-3, with D possibly matching TRBD1 (7 bases). Per germline, CDR1 SGHRS and CDR2 YFSETQ. This CDR3 is built from 14 residues. V dropped 5 bases and J dropped 1 base, with 11 bases sitting between them. CDR3 DNA sequence: TGCGCCAGCAGGGAGGGGGCAGGCACAGATACGCAGTATTTT. It is translated as CASREGAGTDTQYF.

V is TRBV5-1 and J is TRBJ1-2; D uncertain. CDR1 is SGHRS, CDR2 YFSETQ, per germline. Trimming took off 0 bases at V and 4 bases at J, with 13 bases between the two ends. The CDR3 sequence is 15 residues long. This CDR3 reads CASSLEARSGYGYTF. CDR3 DNA: TGCGCCAGCAGCTTGGAGGCCAGGTCAGGCTATGGCTACACCTTC.

The chain links TRBV6-1 to TRBJ1-2; D is undetermined. Trimming removed 0 bases from V and 3 bases from J, with 8 bases in between. The CDR3 extends over 14 amino acids. From germline, CDR1 is MNHNS and CDR2 SASEGT. CDR3 bases: TGTGCCAGCAGTGAAGCGGCCACCCACTATGGCTACACCTTC. Amino acids: CASSEAATHYGYTF.

The chain combines TRBV3-1 (or the pseudogene TRBV3-2) with TRBJ1-2, with D hard to call. Germline V CDR1 and CDR2: LGHDT, YNNKEL (reference sequence). The CDR3 consists of 13 residues. The V and J ends lost 1 base and 8 bases respectively, with 11 bases between them. CDR3 protein: CASSQGPRPGYTF. CDR3 bases: TGTGCCAGCAGCCAAGGGCCCCGCCCGGGCTACACCTTC.

This clone was recorded once. The V and J genes are TRBV28 and TRBJ2-5, with 10 bases fitting TRBD2. The J segment lost 4 bases and the V segment lost 5 bases, leaving 19 bases of the junction unmatched. The CDR3 is made up of 19 amino acids. CDR1 MDHEN and CDR2 SYDVKM come from the germline V gene. The CDR3: CASSPFRRASGSHRETQYF. The CDR3 DNA reads TGTGCCAGCAGTCCCTTTAGGAGGGCTAGCGGGAGCCATAGAGAGACCCAGTACTTC.

The rearrangement uses TRBV5-1 and TRBJ1-4, with 9 bases matching TRBD1. Germline V lookup: CDR1 SGHRS, CDR2 YFSETQ. V lost 0 bases, J lost 7 bases, and 10 bases stayed unmatched. The CDR3 runs 17 residues. In DNA form, the CDR3 reads TGCGCCAGCAGCTTGGGCCGGGACAGGGCCAAAGGTGAAAAACTGTTTTTT. Amino acids: CASSLGRDRAKGEKLFF.

This clone appeared a few times. The gene calls are TRBV5-4 and TRBJ1-6, with 8 bases fitting TRBD1. CDR3 length equals 15 residues. CDR1 SGHNT and CDR2 YYREEE come from the germline V gene (reference sequence). With 0 bases clipped from V and 10 bases from J, the junction kept 6 bases outside the gene matches. CDR3 nucleotides: TGTGCCAGCAGCTTGGGGACAGGGAATGGGTCACCCCTCCACTTT. Protein: CASSLGTGNGSPLHF.

V usage is TRBV12-3 or TRBV12-4 and J usage is TRBJ1-1; D is possibly TRBD1 (5 bases). This CDR3 spans 13 amino acids. V lost 10 bases to trimming and J lost 5 bases, with 17 bases between them. CDR3 DNA sequence: TGTGCCACTCGACTGGGGGGGTTAACTGAAGCTTTCTTT. Its protein product is CATRLGGLTEAFF.